A single T cell receptor (beta chain) is shown here with its context. What it binds is unknown. Eight reactions per sample, run separately, yielded cDNA. Nested amplification of TCRalpha and TCRbeta cDNA involved two PCRs of approximately 16 and 10 cycles. One entry per CDR3 protein, without DNA, is what TCRdb gives after re-calling the 5' RACE reads. Its table records roughly 140,000 distinct CDR3 sequences. CDR3 length equals 15 residues. Germline V gene sequence: CDR1 KGHSH, CDR2 LQKENI. The data stem from a study of monozygotic twins with inflammatory bowel disease. Study outcomes and limitations: Researchers reported no repertoire similarity difference between concordant and discordant twins, possibly from limited power. Backing was not found for a single strong signal or clonotype associated with IBD.

The sequence came from a human donor with ulcerative colitis or Crohn's disease, or a healthy co-twin of an affected twin (not recorded which). The sequencing input was blood. The chain is built from TRBV18 and TRBJ1-6; TCRdb's D call of TRBD1 is untestable without DNA. The CDR3 loop reads CASSLDRGQVSPLHF.